This T cell receptor (beta chain) was captured in a study of cytomegalovirus exposure and HLA in healthy donors. Overall study: Earlier results showed approximately 120 million unique TCR beta sequences derived from roughly 190 million T cells.

General study results and limits: Accurate prediction of HLA-A and HLA-B alleles (for most subjects) was reportedly achieved from TCR beta sequences.

This clone was seen once. Its antigen is undetermined. Amplification used 60 Vbeta primers and 13 Jbeta primers. Some clones are missing from TCRdb's copy, which holds only in-frame ones; the method was immunoSEQ multiplex PCR. Here the sample spans about 120,000 clones, over 70% being singletons. CDR3 length: 15 residues. J lost 4 bases, V lost 5 bases, and 7 bases had no gene match. Germline V gives CDR1 KGHSH, CDR2 LQKENI. This receptor was identified in a female donor in good health and CMV-seronegative. The sample was PBMCs. V gene TRBV18 combines with J gene TRBJ2-5, with 10 bases that match TRBD2. The DNA for the CDR3 is TGTGCCAGCTCATCGGGAGCGGGAGGGCGAGAGACCCAGTACTTC. Protein product: CASSSGAGGRETQYF. The full variable domain, completed using reference TRBV18 and TRBJ2-5, is NAGVMQNPRHLVRRRGQEARLRCSPMKGHSHVYWYRQLPEEGLKFMVYLQKENIIDESGMPKERFSAEFPKEGPSILRIQQVVRGDSAAYFCASSSGAGGRETQYFGPGTRLLVL.